These 22 T cell receptor beta chains share one sample of origin, sequenced in a study of blood T cell repertoires in COVID-19. Some clones are missing from TCRdb's copy, which holds only in-frame ones; the method was immunoSEQ multiplex PCR. Of 180,000 or so clones in the sample, roughly 83% were seen once. What was sequenced was PBMCs or T cells enriched from blood (not recorded which). Receptor source: a woman aged 60 to 75 who had recovered from COVID-19.

The gene calls are TRBV19 and TRBJ1-1, with unresolved D. Germline V gives CDR1 LNHDA, CDR2 SQIVND (reference sequence). The CDR3 runs 13 residues. V lost 7 bases and J lost 5, with 14 bases in between. The CDR3 DNA reads TGTGCCAGTACCCTAGCGACATGGACTGAAGCTTTCTTT. Protein: CASTLATWTEAFF.

V and J are TRBV21-1 and TRBJ1-6. TRBV21-1 is described as a pseudogene. CDR3 size: 15 residues. The CDR3 DNA is TGTGCCAGCAGCAAAGGGAACGGGCGGGATTCACCCCTCCACTTT. It codes for CASSKGNGRDSPLHF.

The CDR3 sequence is CASSPGTGMLNTEAFF. The CDR3 DNA is TGTGCCAGCAGTCCCGGGACAGGGATGTTGAACACTGAAGCTTTCTTT. V gene TRBV27 combines with J gene TRBJ1-1; TRBD1 agrees at 9 bases. Germline-derived CDR1 and CDR2 are MNHEY and SMNVEV (reference sequence). This CDR3 is built from 16 residues. Germline trimming cut 5 bases from V and 0 bases from J; bases unmatched to any gene: 7.

The chain joins TRBV19 to TRBJ2-7, with a possible D match to TRBD2 (6 bases). Per germline, CDR1 LNHDA and CDR2 SQIVND (reference sequence). CDR3 length equals 19 residues. Trimming removed 3 bases at V and 2 bases at J, with 26 bases between. CDR3 amino acids: CASSISFGGGTLLPYEQYF. CDR3 nucleotide sequence: TGTGCCAGTAGTATCTCCTTTGGGGGAGGAACTCTCCTACCCTACGAGCAGTACTTC.

The rearrangement joins TRBV29-1 to TRBJ2-1; 10 bases are shared with TRBD2. With 7 bases clipped from V and 5 bases from J, the junction kept 11 bases outside the gene matches. Germline values: CDR1 SQVTM, CDR2 ANQGSEA. This CDR3 spans 15 amino acids. CDR3: CSAGKGTSANNEQFF. The CDR3 DNA follows: TGCAGCGCGGGAAAAGGGACTAGCGCAAACAATGAGCAGTTCTTC.

The chain couples TRBV28 to TRBJ2-1, with TRBD2 matching 8 bases. Germline V gene lookup returns CDR1 MDHEN and CDR2 SYDVKM. The CDR3 runs 17 residues. The V and J ends lost 5 bases and 3 bases, in that order; junction bases with no gene match: 12. This chain's CDR3 is CASSHLGAGGHYNEQFF. The CDR3 nucleotides read TGTGCCAGCAGTCACCTTGGTGCGGGAGGACACTACAATGAGCAGTTCTTC.

This clone was observed once. The chain recombines TRBV6-6 with TRBJ2-5; D is ambiguous. Trimming left V 2 bases short and J 0 bases short, with 10 bases between. This CDR3 is 15 amino acids long. The germline V gene has CDR1 MNHNY and CDR2 SVGAGI (reference sequence). Here the CDR3 reads CASSYGRMYQETQYF. CDR3 DNA sequence: TGTGCCAGCAGTTACGGTAGAATGTACCAAGAGACCCAGTACTTC.

V gene TRBV2 combines with J gene TRBJ1-5; the D gene is possibly TRBD1 (5 bases). Between the trimmed V and J ends, which lost 5 bases and 6 bases, there was a span of 11 bases. CDR1 SNHLY and CDR2 FYNNEI come from the germline V gene. This CDR3 contains 13 residues. The CDR3 loop reads CASSSQGSQPQHF. The CDR3 DNA sequence: TGTGCCAGCAGTAGTCAGGGATCTCAGCCCCAGCATTTT.

The chain joins TRBV3-1 (or the pseudogene TRBV3-2) to TRBJ1-5; weak D call: TRBD1 (5 bases). The germline V and J ends were trimmed by 8 bases and 4 bases, with 12 bases remaining between them. From germline, CDR1 is LGHDT and CDR2 YNNKEL (reference sequence). The length of the CDR3 is 13 residues. The CDR3 DNA sequence: TGTGCCAGCGCTGCGGCAGGGAATCAGCCCCAGCATTTT. This translates into CASAAAGNQPQHF.

V and J are TRBV7-9 and TRBJ2-1, with TRBD1 matching 7 bases. Trimming cost V 5 bases and J 2 bases; bases outside gene matches: 6. Germline CDR1 is SEHNR and CDR2 is FQNEAQ (reference sequence). The CDR3 totals 15 residues. The CDR3 DNA is TGTGCCAGCAGCGCCCGACAGGGCCCCTACAATGAGCAGTTCTTC. Its protein product is CASSARQGPYNEQFF. Together with reference TRBV7-9 and TRBJ2-1, the CDR3 gives the full variable domain: DTGVSQNPRHKITKRGQNVTFRCDPISEHNRLYWYRQTLGQGPEFLTYFQNEAQLEKSRLLSDRFSAERPKGSFSTLEIQRTEQGDSAMYLCASSARQGPYNEQFFGPGTRLTVL.

CDR3 coding DNA: TGTGCTAGTGGTCCCCAGGGGAACACTGAAGCTTTCTTT. Encoded protein: CASGPQGNTEAFF. The chain links TRBV12-5 to TRBJ1-1; D might be TRBD1 (5 bases). The ends were cut back, 5 bases at V and 1 base at J, with 8 bases in the middle. Per germline, CDR1 LGHNT and CDR2 FRNRAP. The CDR3 covers 13 residues.

This clone was recorded a few times. V is TRBV11-1 and J is TRBJ1-1; TRBD1 matches 9 bases. This CDR3 has 13 residues. The germline V gene has CDR1 SGHAT and CDR2 FQDESV (reference sequence). With V trimmed by 5 bases and J by 10 bases, 8 bases remained unmatched. This CDR3 is CASSPGQGRRAFF. As DNA, the CDR3 is TGTGCCAGCAGCCCAGGACAGGGGAGGAGAGCTTTCTTT.

This rearrangement joins TRBV20-1 to TRBJ2-1, with 7 positions matching TRBD2. This CDR3 is built from 15 residues. Germline loops: CDR1 DFQATT, CDR2 SNEGSKA (reference sequence). The J segment lost 2 bases and the V segment lost 3 bases, leaving 7 bases of the junction unmatched. CDR3 DNA sequence: TGCAGTGCTAGTTCAGGACTAGAAGCCTACAATGAGCAGTTCTTC. Protein product: CSASSGLEAYNEQFF.

The DNA of the CDR3 is TGTGCCAGCAGCTTGTTGCGGGACAGGACAACAGATACGCAGTATTTT. Protein product: CASSLLRDRTTDTQYF. The gene calls are TRBV5-5 and TRBJ2-3; 8 nucleotides match TRBD1. CDR1 is SGHKS, CDR2 YYEKEE, per germline (reference sequence). With V trimmed by 1 base and J by 3 bases, 7 bases remained unmatched. This CDR3 comprises 16 residues.

The gene calls are TRBV3-1 (or the pseudogene TRBV3-2) and TRBJ1-4; D is uncertain. The germline V gene encodes CDR1 LGHDT and CDR2 YNNKEL (reference sequence). V lost 0 bases, J lost 1 base, and 18 bases lay in between. The length of the CDR3 is 19 residues. For the CDR3, the DNA is TGTGCCAGCAGCCAAGACCCCGGCCTTCGAGGAGGAACTAATGAAAAACTGTTTTTT. This codes for CASSQDPGLRGGTNEKLFF.

The chain has TRBV9 and TRBJ1-6, with 7 bases matching TRBD1. In germline, CDR1 is SGDLS, CDR2 YYNGEE. This CDR3 has 14 amino acids. V was clipped by 2 bases and J by 14 bases; unmatched bases: 10. DNA for the CDR3: TGTGCCAGCAGCGTTCAGGGGGACCTGAGGGCCCTCCACTTT. Translated: CASSVQGDLRALHF.

V and J are TRBV5-1 and TRBJ1-1; D is unclear. The V gene lost 3 bases and the J gene lost 3 bases, with 12 bases spanning the gap. This CDR3 has 14 residues. Germline CDR1 SGHRS, CDR2 YFSETQ. The CDR3 protein is CASSSRDGDTEAFF. In DNA form, the CDR3 reads TGCGCCAGCAGCTCGAGGGATGGGGACACTGAAGCTTTCTTT.

The chain joins TRBV7-8 to TRBJ1-5; 8 bases are shared with TRBD1. The CDR3 loop spans 15 amino acids. The V and J ends lost 5 bases and 3 bases, in that order; junction bases with no gene match: 6. Germline CDR1 is SGHVS and CDR2 is FQNEAQ. The CDR3: CASSLDRAFNQPQHF. As DNA, the CDR3 is TGTGCCAGCAGCCTGGACAGGGCCTTCAATCAGCCCCAGCATTTT.

The CDR3 nucleotides read TGTGCCAGCTCACGCCCGGGTTCGAACACCGGGGAGCTGTTTTTT. Encoded protein: CASSRPGSNTGELFF. The rearrangement uses TRBV18 and TRBJ2-2; no firm D call. The CDR3 runs 15 residues. The V end was cut by 4 bases, the J end by 0 bases, with 9 bases between. From germline, CDR1 is KGHSH and CDR2 LQKENI.

The genes are TRBV11-2 and TRBJ2-1; the match to TRBD1 covers 10 bases. The CDR3 loop spans 16 amino acids. J lost 0 bases, V lost 5 bases, and 4 bases had no gene match. Germline V gene data show CDR1 as SGHAT and CDR2 as FQNNGV. CDR3 in DNA: TGTGCCAGCAGCCGACAGGGGGCCCTCTCCTACAATGAGCAGTTCTTC. The encoded protein is CASSRQGALSYNEQFF.

The chain has TRBV27 and TRBJ2-1, with D maybe TRBD2 (5 bases). From germline, CDR1 is MNHEY and CDR2 SMNVEV (reference sequence). The CDR3 has 17 residues. V was clipped by 5 bases and J by 2 bases, with 19 bases between them. The CDR3 sequence is CASSPQNIAGPYNEQFF. Written as DNA, the CDR3 is TGTGCCAGCAGTCCTCAGAATATTGCGGGCCCCTACAATGAGCAGTTCTTC.

The rearrangement uses TRBV28 and TRBJ1-4, with TRBD1 identical over 8 bases. V dropped 6 bases and J dropped 8; count of bases not matched to a gene: 11. The CDR3 covers 15 residues. Germline lookup yields CDR1 MDHEN and CDR2 SYDVKM. CDR3 amino acids: CASSPTGGVREKLFF. CDR3 coding DNA: TGTGCCAGCAGCCCTACAGGGGGGGTTCGGGAAAAACTGTTTTTT.